Listed below are T cell receptor beta chains from one sample, sequenced in a study of shared clonotypes between healthy human individuals. Libraries were prepared by immunoSEQ multiplex PCR; TCRdb keeps only in-frame clonotypes and omits some of them. The sample carries around 1 million clones, around 80% recorded once. Source material: memory CD4+ T cells sorted from blood. The receptors originated from a man younger than 35 in good health. Each CDR3 is given with its conserved first and last residue. Each record gives: clone size, D gene, J gene, CDR3 length, V gene, CDR3 DNA, CDR3 protein. D genes are given only for firm matches. The size of a clone is reported for some rows only, either as once, few or many, or as a class for expanded clones.

size: few
D: NA
J: TRBJ1-1
length: 14
V: TRBV7-9
DNA: TGTGCCAGCATTTTGACAGTACTGAACACTGAAGCTTTCTTT
CDR3: CASILTVLNTEAFF

size: many
D: NA
J: TRBJ2-3
length: 16
V: TRBV5-1
DNA: TGCGCCAGCAGCTTGGCTCCGGGACCTCGCACAGATACGCAGTATTTT
CDR3: CASSLAPGPRTDTQYF

size: NA
D: TRBD1
J: TRBJ1-6
length: 15
V: TRBV10-3
DNA: TGTGCCATCAGTGTTTCGACAGGGGTGGGGTCACCCCTCCACTTT
CDR3: CAISVSTGVGSPLHF

size: NA
D: NA
J: TRBJ1-1
length: 15
V: TRBV5-8
DNA: TGTGCCAGCAGCTCCAGACAGATAAGCAACACTGAAGCTTTCTTT
CDR3: CASSSRQISNTEAFF

size: NA
D: NA
J: TRBJ1-5
length: 12
V: TRBV29-1
DNA: TGCAGCGTGCTCTCGGAAGGGCAGCCCCAGCATTTT
CDR3: CSVLSEGQPQHF

size: NA
D: NA
J: TRBJ2-7
length: 16
V: TRBV4-1
DNA: TGCGCCAGCAGCCAGGAGACTACTCCCGTGTTAGGCGAGCAGTACTTC
CDR3: CASSQETTPVLGEQYF

size: once
D: TRBD1
J: TRBJ1-1
length: 14
V: TRBV10-2
DNA: TGCGCCAGCAACCGGGACAGAACAAACACTGAAGCTTTCTTT
CDR3: CASNRDRTNTEAFF

size: NA
D: TRBD2
J: TRBJ2-5
length: 15
V: TRBV7-2
DNA: TGTGCCAGCAGCTCGGGACTAGCGGGAGTAGAGACCCAGTACTTC
CDR3: CASSSGLAGVETQYF

size: NA
D: TRBD1
J: TRBJ1-1
length: 15
V: TRBV10-1
DNA: TGCGCCAGCAGCTTTACCCGGGACAGAGGGACTGAAGCTTTCTTT
CDR3: CASSFTRDRGTEAFF

size: NA
D: NA
J: TRBJ2-7
length: 14
V: TRBV11-2
DNA: TGTGCCAGCAGCTTAGGACTGGCCTCCTACGAGCAGTACTTC
CDR3: CASSLGLASYEQYF

size: few
D: NA
J: TRBJ2-1
length: 14
V: TRBV14
DNA: TGTGCCAGCAGCCACCCATTAACTAGTTATGAGCAGTTCTTC
CDR3: CASSHPLTSYEQFF

size: NA
D: TRBD2
J: TRBJ2-2
length: 17
V: TRBV9
DNA: TGTGCCAGCAGCGCCGGACTAGCGGGAGGCGGAACCGGGGAGCTGTTTTTT
CDR3: CASSAGLAGGGTGELFF

size: NA
D: NA
J: TRBJ1-5
length: 14
V: TRBV18
DNA: TGTGCCAGCTCCCCGGACCATAGCAATCAGCCCCAGCATTTT
CDR3: CASSPDHSNQPQHF

size: NA
D: NA
J: TRBJ2-2
length: 12
V: TRBV10-3
DNA: TGTGCCATCAGACCCCCCGCCGGGGAGCTGTTTTTT
CDR3: CAIRPPAGELFF

size: few
D: NA
J: TRBJ2-7
length: 12
V: TRBV2
DNA: TGTGCCAGCAGTGAAGAAGGCTACGAGCAGTACTTC
CDR3: CASSEEGYEQYF

size: NA
D: NA
J: TRBJ1-6
length: 14
V: TRBV4-1
DNA: TGCGCCAGCAGCCAAGACCAGGGAGGTTCACCCCTCCACTTT
CDR3: CASSQDQGGSPLHF

size: NA
D: TRBD1
J: TRBJ1-5
length: 16
V: TRBV6-1
DNA: TGTGCCAGCAGTGAAGTCAGGACAGGGGGCGGTCAGCCCCAGCATTTT
CDR3: CASSEVRTGGGQPQHF

size: few
D: NA
J: TRBJ1-6
length: 14
V: TRBV13
DNA: TGTGCCAGCAGCCGCGGACAGACTAATTCACCCCTCCACTTT
CDR3: CASSRGQTNSPLHF

size: many
D: NA
J: TRBJ1-5
length: 15
V: TRBV19
DNA: TGTGCCAGTAAGGCGACAGAGAATAGCAATCAGCCCCAGCATTTT
CDR3: CASKATENSNQPQHF

size: NA
D: NA
J: TRBJ1-3
length: 14
V: TRBV5-6
DNA: TGTGCCAGCAGCTTGGGGTATGGTAGGGGCACCATATATTTT
CDR3: CASSLGYGRGTIYF

size: NA
D: TRBD2
J: TRBJ2-7
length: 15
V: TRBV30
DNA: TGTGCCTGGAGTGCTTATAGCGGGAGTGTTGCGGAGCAGTACTTC
CDR3: CAWSAYSGSVAEQYF

size: NA
D: NA
J: TRBJ2-3
length: 15
V: TRBV7-2
DNA: TGTGCCAGCAGCGCCCAGTATACTAACACAGATACGCAGTATTTT
CDR3: CASSAQYTNTDTQYF

size: NA
D: NA
J: TRBJ1-3
length: 15
V: TRBV7-9
DNA: TGTGCCAGCAGCCCGACAGCTTCGCCTGGAAACACCATATATTTT
CDR3: CASSPTASPGNTIYF

size: NA
D: NA
J: TRBJ1-2
length: 13
V: TRBV15
DNA: TGTGCCACCAGCAGAGGTGGGGGTAGGGTTTATACCTTC
CDR3: CATSRGGGRVYTF

size: NA
D: NA
J: TRBJ2-3
length: 13
V: TRBV29-1
DNA: TGCAGCGTTGACGGGCCAGGCACAGATACGCAGTATTTT
CDR3: CSVDGPGTDTQYF

size: few
D: TRBD1
J: TRBJ1-1
length: 13
V: TRBV30
DNA: TGTGCCTGTGATGGACAGGCGAACACTGAAGCTTTCTTT
CDR3: CACDGQANTEAFF

size: NA
D: NA
J: TRBJ2-3
length: 19
V: TRBV7-2
DNA: TGTGCCAGCAGCTTGCAGAGCTTAATACTAAAATCTAGCACAGATACGCAGTATTTT
CDR3: CASSLQSLILKSSTDTQYF

size: many
D: TRBD1
J: TRBJ2-5
length: 15
V: TRBV2
DNA: TGTGCCAGCAGGGCAACAGGGGGTGGGGCGGAGACCCAGTACTTC
CDR3: CASRATGGGAETQYF

size: NA
D: NA
J: TRBJ2-3
length: 14
V: TRBV11-2
DNA: TGTGCCAGCAGCTTAGTGGTAGGCACAGATACGCAGTATTTT
CDR3: CASSLVVGTDTQYF

size: NA
D: TRBD1
J: TRBJ1-1
length: 16
V: TRBV5-1
DNA: TGCGCCAGCAGCCAAACCGGGACAGGGGGTAGTACTGAAGCTTTCTTT
CDR3: CASSQTGTGGSTEAFF

size: NA
D: NA
J: TRBJ1-3
length: 15
V: TRBV7-2
DNA: TGTGCCAGCAGCTTAGCGTGGAGCTCTGGAAACACCATATATTTT
CDR3: CASSLAWSSGNTIYF

size: NA
D: NA
J: TRBJ2-3
length: 17
V: TRBV4-1
DNA: TGCGCCAGCAGCCAAAGTCTAGCACAAGGAGTGCAGGATACGCAGTATTTT
CDR3: CASSQSLAQGVQDTQYF

size: NA
D: TRBD2
J: TRBJ2-1
length: 16
V: TRBV7-8
DNA: TGTGCCAGCAGCTTAACCCTAGCGGGGACATACAATGAGCAGTTCTTC
CDR3: CASSLTLAGTYNEQFF

size: NA
D: NA
J: TRBJ2-1
length: 15
V: TRBV4-3
DNA: TGCGCCAGCAGCCAAGAAGGCCAGGGGTACAATGAGCAGTTCTTC
CDR3: CASSQEGQGYNEQFF

size: few
D: NA
J: TRBJ1-6
length: 13
V: TRBV5-1
DNA: TGCGCCAGCAGCTGGGAGCCCAATTCACCCCTCCACTTT
CDR3: CASSWEPNSPLHF

size: NA
D: NA
J: TRBJ1-1
length: 13
V: TRBV19
DNA: TGTGCCAGTAGTATTCTTCTCAGAAGTGAAGCTTTCTTT
CDR3: CASSILLRSEAFF

size: few
D: TRBD1
J: TRBJ1-6
length: 16
V: TRBV9
DNA: TGTGCCAGCAGCGTAGGACAGGGCTTTAGGGATTCACCCCTCCACTTT
CDR3: CASSVGQGFRDSPLHF